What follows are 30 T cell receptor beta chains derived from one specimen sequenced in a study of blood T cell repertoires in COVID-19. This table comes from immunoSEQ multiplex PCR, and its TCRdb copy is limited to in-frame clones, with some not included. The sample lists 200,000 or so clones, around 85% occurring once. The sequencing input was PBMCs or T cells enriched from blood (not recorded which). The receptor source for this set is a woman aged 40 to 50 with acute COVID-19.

The CDR3 loop is CASSVGQGSGADTQYF. The CDR3 bases are TGTGCCAGCAGCGTCGGACAGGGGAGTGGCGCAGATACGCAGTATTTT. The V gene is TRBV9, the J gene TRBJ2-3, with 9 bases that match TRBD1. The CDR3 extends over 16 amino acids. V lost 2 bases and J lost 4; bases outside the gene matches: 8. The germline V gene has CDR1 SGDLS and CDR2 YYNGEE.

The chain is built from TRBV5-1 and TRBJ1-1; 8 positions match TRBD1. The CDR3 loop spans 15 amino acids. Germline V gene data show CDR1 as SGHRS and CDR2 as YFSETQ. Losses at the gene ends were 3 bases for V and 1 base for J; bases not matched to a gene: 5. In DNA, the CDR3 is TGCGCCAGCAGCTCTTGGACAGGGCCGAACACTGAAGCTTTCTTT. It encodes CASSSWTGPNTEAFF.

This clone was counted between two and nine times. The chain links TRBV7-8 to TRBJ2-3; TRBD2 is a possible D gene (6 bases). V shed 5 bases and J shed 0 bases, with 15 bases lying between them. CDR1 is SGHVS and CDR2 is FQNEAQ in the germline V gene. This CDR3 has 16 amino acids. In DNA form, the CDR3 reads TGTGCCAGCAGCCCGAGTAGCGGAAGAAGCACAGATACGCAGTATTTT. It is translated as CASSPSSGRSTDTQYF.

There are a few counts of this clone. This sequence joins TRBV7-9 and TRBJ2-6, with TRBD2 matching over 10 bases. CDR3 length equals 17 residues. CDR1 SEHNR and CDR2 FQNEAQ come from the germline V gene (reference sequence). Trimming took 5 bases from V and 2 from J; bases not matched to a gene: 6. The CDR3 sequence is CASSPGTSVTGANVLTF. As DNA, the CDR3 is TGTGCCAGCAGCCCCGGGACTAGCGTTACTGGGGCCAACGTCCTGACTTTC.

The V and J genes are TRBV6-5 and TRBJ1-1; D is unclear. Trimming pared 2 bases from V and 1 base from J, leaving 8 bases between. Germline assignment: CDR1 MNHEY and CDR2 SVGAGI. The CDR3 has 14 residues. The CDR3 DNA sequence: TGTGCCAGCAGTTACCCAGGAGGGAACACTGAAGCTTTCTTT. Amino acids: CASSYPGGNTEAFF.

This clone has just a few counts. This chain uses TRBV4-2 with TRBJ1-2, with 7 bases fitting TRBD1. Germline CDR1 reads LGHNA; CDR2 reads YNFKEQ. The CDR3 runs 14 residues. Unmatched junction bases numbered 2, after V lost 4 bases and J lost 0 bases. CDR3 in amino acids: CASSRDSANYGYTF. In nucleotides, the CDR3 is TGTGCCAGCAGCCGGGACAGTGCTAACTATGGCTACACCTTC.

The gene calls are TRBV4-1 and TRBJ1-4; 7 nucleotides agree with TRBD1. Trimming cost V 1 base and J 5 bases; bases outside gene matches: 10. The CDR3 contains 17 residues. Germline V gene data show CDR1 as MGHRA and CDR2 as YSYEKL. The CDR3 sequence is CASSQGIGGQLNEKLFF. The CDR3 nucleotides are TGCGCCAGCAGCCAAGGTATCGGGGGACAGCTCAATGAAAAACTGTTTTTT.

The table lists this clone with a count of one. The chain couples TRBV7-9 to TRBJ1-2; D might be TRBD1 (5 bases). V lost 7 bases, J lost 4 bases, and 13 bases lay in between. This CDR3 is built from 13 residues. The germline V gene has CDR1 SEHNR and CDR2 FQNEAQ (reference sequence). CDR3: CASNGASSYGYTF. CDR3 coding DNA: TGTGCCAGCAATGGGGCGTCGAGCTATGGCTACACCTTC.

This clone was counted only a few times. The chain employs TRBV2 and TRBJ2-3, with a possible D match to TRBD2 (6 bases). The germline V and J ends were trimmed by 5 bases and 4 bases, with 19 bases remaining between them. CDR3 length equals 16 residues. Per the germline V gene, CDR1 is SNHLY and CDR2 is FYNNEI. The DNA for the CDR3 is TGTGCCAGCAGTCCCCTCGTATTAGCGGTACCAGATACGCAGTATTTT. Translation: CASSPLVLAVPDTQYF.

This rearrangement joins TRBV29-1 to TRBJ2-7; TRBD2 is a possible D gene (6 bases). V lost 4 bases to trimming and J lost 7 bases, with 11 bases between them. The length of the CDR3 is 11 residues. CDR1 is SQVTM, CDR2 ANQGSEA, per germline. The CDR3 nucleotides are TGCAGCGTTGGGAGGCGGGGAGAGCAGTACTTC. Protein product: CSVGRRGEQYF.

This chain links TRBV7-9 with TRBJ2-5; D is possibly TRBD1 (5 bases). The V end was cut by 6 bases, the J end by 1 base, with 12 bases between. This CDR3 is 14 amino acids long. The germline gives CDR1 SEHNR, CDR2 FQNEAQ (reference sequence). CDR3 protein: CASSSTESQETQYF. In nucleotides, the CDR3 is TGTGCCAGCAGTTCGACAGAGAGCCAAGAGACCCAGTACTTC.

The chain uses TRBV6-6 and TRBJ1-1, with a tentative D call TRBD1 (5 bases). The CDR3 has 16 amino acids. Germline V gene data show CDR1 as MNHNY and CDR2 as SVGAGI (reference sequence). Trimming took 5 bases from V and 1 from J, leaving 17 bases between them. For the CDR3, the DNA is TGTGCCAGCAGTCGACAGTATGCGGGCGCGAACACTGAAGCTTTCTTT. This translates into CASSRQYAGANTEAFF.

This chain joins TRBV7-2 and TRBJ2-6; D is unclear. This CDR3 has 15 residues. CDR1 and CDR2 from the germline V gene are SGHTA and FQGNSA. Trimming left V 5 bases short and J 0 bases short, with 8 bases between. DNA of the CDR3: TGTGCCAGCAGCCTGGAGTTCTCTGGGGCCAACGTCCTGACTTTC. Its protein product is CASSLEFSGANVLTF.

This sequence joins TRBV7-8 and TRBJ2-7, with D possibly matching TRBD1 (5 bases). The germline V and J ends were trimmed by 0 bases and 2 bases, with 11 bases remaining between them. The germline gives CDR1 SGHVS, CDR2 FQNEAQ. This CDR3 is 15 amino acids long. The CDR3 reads CASSLALLDTYEQYF. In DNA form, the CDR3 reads TGTGCCAGCAGCTTAGCGCTACTGGACACCTACGAGCAGTACTTC.

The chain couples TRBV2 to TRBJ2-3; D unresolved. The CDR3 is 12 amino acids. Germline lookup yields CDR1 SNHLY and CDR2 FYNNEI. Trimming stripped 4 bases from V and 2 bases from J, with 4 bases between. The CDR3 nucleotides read TGTGCCAGCAGTGCCAACACAGATACGCAGTATTTT. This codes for CASSANTDTQYF.

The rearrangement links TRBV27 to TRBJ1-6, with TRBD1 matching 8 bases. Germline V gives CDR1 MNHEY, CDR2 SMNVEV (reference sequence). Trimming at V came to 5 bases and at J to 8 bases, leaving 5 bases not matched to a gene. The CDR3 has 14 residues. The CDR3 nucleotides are TGTGCCAGCAGTGCCAGACAGGGGTATTCACCCCTCCACTTT. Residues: CASSARQGYSPLHF.

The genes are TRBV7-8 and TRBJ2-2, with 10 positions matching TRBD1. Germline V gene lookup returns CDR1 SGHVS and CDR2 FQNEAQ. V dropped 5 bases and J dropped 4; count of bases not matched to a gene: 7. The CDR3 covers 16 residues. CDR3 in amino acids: CASSASRDRGTGELFF. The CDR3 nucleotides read TGTGCCAGCAGCGCCAGTCGGGACAGGGGCACCGGGGAGCTGTTTTTT.

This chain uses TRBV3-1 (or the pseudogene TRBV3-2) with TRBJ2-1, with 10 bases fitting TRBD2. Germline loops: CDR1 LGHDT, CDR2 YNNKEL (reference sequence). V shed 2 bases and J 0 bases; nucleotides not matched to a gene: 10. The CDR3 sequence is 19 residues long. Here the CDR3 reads CASSQISSGGSSSYNEQFF. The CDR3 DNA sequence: TGTGCCAGCAGCCAAATTTCTAGCGGGGGATCGAGCTCCTACAATGAGCAGTTCTTC.

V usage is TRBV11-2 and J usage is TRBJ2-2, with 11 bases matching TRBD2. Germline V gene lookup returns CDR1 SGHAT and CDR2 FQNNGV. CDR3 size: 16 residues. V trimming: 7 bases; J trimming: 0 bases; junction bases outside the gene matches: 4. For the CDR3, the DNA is TGTGCCAGCACCGGGACTAGCGGCGCGAACACCGGGGAGCTGTTTTTT. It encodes CASTGTSGANTGELFF.

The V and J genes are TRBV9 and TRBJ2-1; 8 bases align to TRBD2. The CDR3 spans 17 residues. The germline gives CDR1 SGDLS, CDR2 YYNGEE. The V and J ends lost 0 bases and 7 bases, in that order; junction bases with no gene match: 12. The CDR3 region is CASSVDTGLARRNEQFF. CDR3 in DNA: TGTGCCAGCAGCGTAGATACCGGACTAGCAAGGAGGAATGAGCAGTTCTTC.

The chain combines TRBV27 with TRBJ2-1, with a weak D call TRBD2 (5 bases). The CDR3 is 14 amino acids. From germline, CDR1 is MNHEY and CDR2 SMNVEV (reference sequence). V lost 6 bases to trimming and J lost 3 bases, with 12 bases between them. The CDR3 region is CASRMGAYYNEQFF. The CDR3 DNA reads TGTGCCAGCAGGATGGGAGCGTACTACAATGAGCAGTTCTTC.

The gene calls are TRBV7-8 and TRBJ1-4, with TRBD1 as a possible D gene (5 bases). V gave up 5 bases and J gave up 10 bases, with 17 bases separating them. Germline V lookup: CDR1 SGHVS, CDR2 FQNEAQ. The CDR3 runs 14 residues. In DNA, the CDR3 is TGTGCCAGCAGCATCACGACGGACACGGCAAAACTGTTTTTT. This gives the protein CASSITTDTAKLFF.

The CDR3 here is CASSMTGVYGYTF. The CDR3, as DNA: TGTGCCAGCAGTATGACAGGGGTCTATGGCTACACCTTC. The chain carries TRBV7-9 and TRBJ1-2; 8 positions match TRBD1. This CDR3 is built from 13 residues. J gave up 4 bases and V 6 bases, and 4 bases lay outside the gene matches. Germline V gene lookup returns CDR1 SEHNR and CDR2 FQNEAQ (reference sequence).

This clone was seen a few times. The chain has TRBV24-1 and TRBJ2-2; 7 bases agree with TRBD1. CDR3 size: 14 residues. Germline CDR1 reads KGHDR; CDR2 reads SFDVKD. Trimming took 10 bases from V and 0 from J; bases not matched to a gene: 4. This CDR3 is CATKTGSNTGELFF. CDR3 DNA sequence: TGTGCCACGAAGACAGGGTCGAACACCGGGGAGCTGTTTTTT.

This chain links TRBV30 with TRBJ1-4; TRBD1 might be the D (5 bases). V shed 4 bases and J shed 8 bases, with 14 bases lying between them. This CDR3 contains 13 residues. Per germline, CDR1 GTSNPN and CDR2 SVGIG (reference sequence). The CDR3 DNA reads TGTGCCTGGAAGGAGCAGGGCCCGGAAAAACTGTTTTTT. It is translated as CAWKEQGPEKLFF. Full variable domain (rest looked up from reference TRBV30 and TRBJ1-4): SQTIHQWPATLVQPVGSPLSLECTVEGTSNPNLYWYRQAAGRGLQLLFYSVGIGQISSEVPQNLSASRPQDRQFILSSKKLLLSDSGFYLCAWKEQGPEKLFFGSGTQLSVL.

The CDR3 DNA is TGTGCCAGCAGCAAAGCGGGGAGGGAGTCTAGGGATCAGCCCCAGCATTTT. Translating gives CASSKAGRESRDQPQHF. The rearrangement uses TRBV21-1 and TRBJ1-5. TRBV21-1 is classified as a pseudogene. The CDR3 spans 17 residues.

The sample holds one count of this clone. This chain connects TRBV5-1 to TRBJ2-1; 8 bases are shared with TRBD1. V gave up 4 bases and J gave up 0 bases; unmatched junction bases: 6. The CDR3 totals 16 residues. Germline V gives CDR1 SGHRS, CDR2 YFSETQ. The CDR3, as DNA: TGCGCCAGCAGCAGGGGACAGGAGAGCTCCTACAATGAGCAGTTCTTC. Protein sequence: CASSRGQESSYNEQFF.

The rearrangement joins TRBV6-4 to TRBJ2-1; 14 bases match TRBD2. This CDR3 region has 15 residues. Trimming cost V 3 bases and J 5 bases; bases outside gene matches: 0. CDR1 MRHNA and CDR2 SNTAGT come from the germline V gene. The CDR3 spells CASSEGLAGDNEQFF. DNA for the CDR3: TGTGCCAGCAGTGAGGGACTAGCGGGGGACAATGAGCAGTTCTTC.

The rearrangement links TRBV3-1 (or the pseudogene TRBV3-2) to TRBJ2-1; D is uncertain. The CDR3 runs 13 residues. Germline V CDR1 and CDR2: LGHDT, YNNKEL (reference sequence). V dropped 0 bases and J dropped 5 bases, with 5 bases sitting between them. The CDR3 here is CASSQDGHNEQFF. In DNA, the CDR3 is TGTGCCAGCAGCCAAGATGGGCACAATGAGCAGTTCTTC.

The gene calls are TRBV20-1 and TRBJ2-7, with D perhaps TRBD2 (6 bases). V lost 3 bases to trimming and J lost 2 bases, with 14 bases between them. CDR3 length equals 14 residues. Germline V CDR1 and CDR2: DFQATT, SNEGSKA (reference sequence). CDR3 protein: CSASNPRETYEQYF. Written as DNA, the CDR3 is TGCAGTGCTAGTAACCCGCGGGAAACCTACGAGCAGTACTTC.